The 14 T cell receptor beta chains given below trace back to one sample, sequenced in a study of T cells expressing NK-cell markers. TCRdb re-called the 5' RACE reads and shows each CDR3 protein once, DNA omitted. The table lists 400,000 to 500,000 distinct CDR3 sequences, with less than 7.5% in the top ten. The sample consisted of blood T cells: a sorted CD56 or NKG2C T cell subset, CD4+ or CD8+ T cells, or bulk PBMC T cells (not recorded which). These receptors came from a woman between 18 and 69 years old in good health.

V and J are TRBV7-3 and TRBJ2-7; there is no DNA to check the TCRdb D call of TRBD1. The CDR3 runs to 14 residues. CDR1 is SGHTA, CDR2 FQGTGA, per germline. The CDR3 loop reads CASRIRDRNYEQYF. Using reference TRBV7-3 and TRBJ2-7 for the parts outside the CDR3, the full variable domain is GAGVSQTPSNKVTEKGKYVELRCDPISGHTALYWYRQSLGQGPEFLIYFQGTGAADDSGLPNDRFFAVRPEGSVSTLKIQRTERGDSAVYLCASRIRDRNYEQYFGPGTRLTVT.

This sequence joins TRBV5-6 and TRBJ2-5; with no DNA, the TCRdb D assignment of TRBD1 cannot be verified. Germline lookup yields CDR1 SGHDT and CDR2 YYEEEE. This CDR3 is 13 amino acids long. The CDR3 here is CASSRQGRETQYF.

The chain carries TRBV4-2 and TRBJ2-3. CDR1 LGHNA and CDR2 YNFKEQ come from the germline V gene. The CDR3 covers 15 residues. CDR3 sequence reads: CASSQDRPGTDTQYF.

The chain recombines TRBV5-1 with TRBJ2-1; TCRdb's D call of TRBD2 is untestable without DNA. CDR1 is SGHRS and CDR2 is YFSETQ in the germline V gene. The CDR3 covers 14 residues. The CDR3 loop is CASSTSGGTNEQFF.

This chain joins TRBV20-1 and TRBJ1-2. The CDR3 covers 12 residues. Germline V gene lookup returns CDR1 DFQATT and CDR2 SNEGSKA (reference sequence). CDR3 region: CSATRHEGGYTF.

The chain links TRBV6-4 to TRBJ2-2; TCRdb gives TRBD1 as the D gene, but with no DNA this cannot be confirmed. CDR1 and CDR2 (germline): MRHNA, SNTAGT. This CDR3 has 14 amino acids. CDR3 loop: CASSSVGGSGELFF.

The chain joins TRBV12-3 or TRBV12-4 to TRBJ2-3; with no DNA, the TCRdb D assignment of TRBD2 cannot be verified. CDR3 size: 17 residues. Here the CDR3 reads CASSPPGLARDTDTQYF.

The rearrangement links TRBV11-2 to TRBJ1-4; the TCRdb D gene call, TRBD1, has no DNA to confirm it. The CDR3 is 16 amino acids. The germline gives CDR1 SGHAT, CDR2 FQNNGV. CDR3 sequence: CASSHGAGVVNEKLFF. The full variable domain, its missing parts supplied by reference TRBV11-2 and TRBJ1-4, is EAGVAQSPRYKIIEKRQSVAFWCNPISGHATLYWYQQILGQGPKLLIQFQNNGVVDDSQLPKDRFSAERLKGVDSTLKIQPAKLEDSAVYLCASSHGAGVVNEKLFFGSGTQLSVL.

The chain recombines TRBV20-1 with TRBJ2-4. The CDR3 is made up of 12 amino acids. From germline, CDR1 is DFQATT and CDR2 SNEGSKA (reference sequence). The CDR3 here is CSAYIAKNIQYF.

The chain employs TRBV7-2 and TRBJ1-6; the D call of TRBD1 rests on TCRdb alone, since no DNA is present to check it. CDR1 is SGHTA, CDR2 FQGNSA, per germline. The CDR3 has 15 amino acids. The CDR3 sequence is CASSPETGVVTPLHF. Full variable domain (remainder filled in from reference TRBV7-2 and TRBJ1-6): GAGVSQSPSNKVTEKGKDVELRCDPISGHTALYWYRQSLGQGLEFLIYFQGNSAPDKSGLPSDRFSAERTGGSVSTLTIQRTQQEDSAVYLCASSPETGVVTPLHFGNGTRLTVT.

V is TRBV7-9 and J is TRBJ2-1; with no DNA, the TCRdb D assignment of TRBD1 cannot be verified. Germline CDR1 reads SEHNR; CDR2 reads FQNEAQ (reference sequence). The CDR3 is made up of 16 amino acids. CDR3 in amino acids: CASSPHTGVPYNEQFF.

CDR3: CASSLLRQGDTEAFF. The chain combines TRBV7-2 with TRBJ1-1; TCRdb's D gene call, TRBD1, goes unchecked for lack of DNA. Germline V gene lookup returns CDR1 SGHTA and CDR2 FQGNSA. The length of the CDR3 is 15 residues.

This rearrangement joins TRBV18 to TRBJ1-1; TCRdb selects TRBD1, and the lack of DNA leaves this call unchecked. The CDR3 totals 17 residues. The germline V gene has CDR1 KGHSH and CDR2 LQKENI. This chain's CDR3 is CSSSPDSYRDRGLSAFF.

This chain connects TRBV20-1 to TRBJ2-3; TCRdb gives TRBD1 as the D gene, but with no DNA this cannot be confirmed. The CDR3 covers 15 residues. In germline, CDR1 is DFQATT, CDR2 SNEGSKA (reference sequence). CDR3: CSARGPGLATDTQYF.